The 15 T cell receptor beta chains given below trace back to one sample, sequenced in a study of blood T cell repertoires in COVID-19. Some clones are missing from TCRdb's copy, which holds only in-frame ones; the method was immunoSEQ multiplex PCR. The data contain approximately 200,000 clones, over 80% of them singletons. The material sequenced was PBMCs or T cells enriched from blood (not recorded which). The receptors originated from a woman in her twenties or thirties who had been exposed to COVID-19.

On this clone itself: Compared with germline, one end of the junction differs, possibly owing to a read error. The chain carries TRBV4-2 and TRBJ1-1; D uncertain. This CDR3 is built from 15 residues. CDR1 is LGHNA and CDR2 is YNFKEQ in the germline V gene. The CDR3 DNA follows: TGTGCCAGCAGCCAAGATTTTTTGGCAAACAGTGAAGCTTTCTTT. Translating gives CASSQDFLANSEAFF.

The rearrangement links TRBV10-3 to TRBJ2-7; TRBD1 agrees at 8 bases. The ends lost 6 bases at V and 7 bases at J; junction bases unmatched: 8. Germline CDR1 is ENHRY and CDR2 is SYGVKD. The CDR3 contains 13 residues. The CDR3 loop reads CAIRGQASGEQYF. CDR3 DNA: TGTGCCATCAGGGGACAGGCCTCAGGGGAGCAGTACTTC.

Here the CDR3 reads CASSLAGGRTDTQYF. The CDR3, as DNA: TGTGCCAGCAGTCTAGCGGGAGGGCGCACAGATACGCAGTATTTT. This rearrangement joins TRBV6-5 to TRBJ2-3, with 12 nucleotides matching TRBD2. Germline-derived CDR1 and CDR2 are MNHEY and SVGAGI. This CDR3 has 15 residues. Germline trimming cut 5 bases from V and 1 base from J; bases unmatched to any gene: 1.

This chain connects TRBV6-5 to TRBJ1-3, with TRBD1 matching over 7 bases. The CDR3 runs to 15 residues. The junction had 5 bases not matched to a gene; V was cut back by 6 bases and J by 0 bases. Germline V gene sequence: CDR1 MNHEY, CDR2 SVGAGI. This CDR3 is CASRTPGGSGNTIYF. The CDR3 bases are TGTGCCAGCAGGACCCCAGGGGGCTCTGGAAACACCATATATTTT.

The genes are TRBV14 and TRBJ1-2; D remains unclear. Germline V gene sequence: CDR1 SGHDN, CDR2 FVKESK. V was trimmed by 5 bases and J by 4 bases, leaving 11 bases between them. The CDR3 spans 13 residues. The CDR3 loop is CASSEGPAYGYTF. CDR3 sequence (DNA): TGTGCCAGCAGCGAAGGGCCCGCCTATGGCTACACCTTC.

The V gene is TRBV7-8, the J gene TRBJ2-5, with D possibly matching TRBD2 (5 bases). The CDR3 totals 14 residues. Per germline, CDR1 SGHVS and CDR2 FQNEAQ. V was trimmed by 0 bases and J by 5 bases, leaving 10 bases between them. CDR3 bases: TGTGCCAGCAGCTTAGCGGGAGACGCGGAGACCCAGTACTTC. Its protein is CASSLAGDAETQYF.

The table lists this clone with a count of one. This sequence joins TRBV6-5 and TRBJ1-2; TRBD1 matches at 7 bases. With 7 bases clipped from V and 5 bases from J, the junction kept 13 bases outside the gene matches. This CDR3 is 15 amino acids long. Germline assignment: CDR1 MNHEY and CDR2 SVGAGI. DNA of the CDR3: TGTGCCAGCATGCGACAGGGCGGAGGATTTTATGGCTACACCTTC. Residues: CASMRQGGGFYGYTF.

V is TRBV10-1 and J is TRBJ2-7; the D gene is possibly TRBD1 (6 bases). The V end lost 4 bases, the J end lost 0 bases, and 7 bases lay between the germline ends. Germline V gene data show CDR1 as WNHNN and CDR2 as SYGVQD (reference sequence). This CDR3 spans 13 amino acids. The CDR3 here is CASSAGASYEQYF. In nucleotides, the CDR3 is TGCGCCAGCAGTGCAGGGGCCTCCTACGAGCAGTACTTC.

The V call is TRBV27, the J call TRBJ2-2; 11 positions agree with TRBD2. Germline V CDR1 and CDR2: MNHEY, SMNVEV (reference sequence). V gave up 1 base and J gave up 7 bases; unmatched junction bases: 5. CDR3 size: 16 residues. The CDR3 reads CASSLYSGRASGELFF. The CDR3 nucleotides read TGTGCCAGCAGTTTATATAGCGGGAGGGCGAGCGGGGAGCTGTTTTTT.

This clone was observed a single time. The chain links TRBV10-1 to TRBJ2-7; 9 bases line up with TRBD2. Germline CDR1 WNHNN, CDR2 SYGVQD (reference sequence). This CDR3 spans 14 amino acids. V trimming: 4 bases; J trimming: 3 bases; junction bases outside the gene matches: 4. The CDR3 DNA is TGCGCCAGCAGTGGGCTAGCGGGAAACTACGAGCAGTACTTC. Amino acids: CASSGLAGNYEQYF.

V gene TRBV7-8 combines with J gene TRBJ2-5; a possible D gene is TRBD2 (6 bases). Per the germline V gene, CDR1 is SGHVS and CDR2 is FQNEAQ. CDR3 length: 15 amino acids. Trimming took 0 bases from V and 2 from J, leaving 10 bases between them. This CDR3 reads CASSLAGGLQETQYF. In nucleotides, the CDR3 is TGTGCCAGCAGCTTAGCGGGAGGACTTCAAGAGACCCAGTACTTC.

The sample holds one count of this clone. The chain combines TRBV3-1 (or the pseudogene TRBV3-2) with TRBJ1-2, with D possibly TRBD1 on 6 matching bases. The CDR3 loop spans 15 amino acids. Germline lookup yields CDR1 LGHDT and CDR2 YNNKEL (reference sequence). V lost 3 bases and J 3 bases, leaving 14 bases between the germline ends. DNA of the CDR3: TGTGCCAGCAGCCACCACAGGGCGAGGCACTATGGCTACACCTTC. This gives the protein CASSHHRARHYGYTF.

The chain links TRBV6-5 to TRBJ1-5; a possible D gene is TRBD1 (5 bases). This CDR3 has 15 residues. The V end was cut by 7 bases, the J end by 3 bases, with 16 bases between. The V gene's germline CDR1 is MNHEY and CDR2 SVGAGI. The CDR3 DNA reads as TGTGCCAGCACCAGGCCGGGGGACCTCAATCAGCCCCAGCATTTT. Translation: CASTRPGDLNQPQHF.

The gene calls are TRBV19 and TRBJ1-1; D gene uncertain. The germline CDR1 and CDR2 sequences are LNHDA and SQIVND (reference sequence). The CDR3 consists of 14 residues. V was pared by 3 bases and J by 1 base, with 9 bases between. As DNA, the CDR3 is TGTGCCAGTAGTATTAGAACAGCGAACACTGAAGCTTTCTTT. Protein product: CASSIRTANTEAFF.

CDR3 in DNA: TGTGCCAGCAGCTTAACAGGCGGACAAGGAAGTTCACCCCTCCACTTT. This gives the protein CASSLTGGQGSSPLHF. The rearrangement uses TRBV7-9 and TRBJ1-6; TRBD1 is a possible D gene (5 bases). V was cut by 2 bases and J by 9 bases, with 17 bases left in between. Germline V gene lookup returns CDR1 SEHNR and CDR2 FQNEAQ (reference sequence). The length of the CDR3 is 16 residues.